Described below is a single TCR beta chain sequence and its context. Its matching antigen is unknown. This specimen belongs to a study of CD8 T cells in Susac syndrome. General study points: As the study acknowledged, the number of individuals who were part of its TCR sequencing and HLA analysis was relatively small.

TCR beta sequencing was performed on blood CD8+ and CD4+ T cells. Random hexamers were used to reverse transcribe roughly 0.45 to 1 ug of RNA. Across 54 Vbeta and 13 Jbeta, immunoSEQ multiplex PCR amplified TCR beta CDR3. TCRdb independently ran MiXCR on the immunoSEQ multiplex PCR reads; one entry per CDR3 protein. The sample records approximately 70,000 distinct CDR3 sequences, approximately 93% being singletons. From germline, CDR1 is MNHEY and CDR2 SMNVEV (reference sequence). V was clipped by 5 bases and J by 6 bases, with 11 bases between them. This CDR3 has 13 residues. This sequence joins TRBV27 and TRBJ2-1; no reliable D call. Source material: CD8+ T cells from PBMCs. The TCR sequence derives from a human donor with multiple sclerosis. CDR3 sequence (DNA): TGTGCCAGCAGTCAGCAGACCCCCAATGAGCAGTTCTTC. This sequence encodes CASSQQTPNEQFF.